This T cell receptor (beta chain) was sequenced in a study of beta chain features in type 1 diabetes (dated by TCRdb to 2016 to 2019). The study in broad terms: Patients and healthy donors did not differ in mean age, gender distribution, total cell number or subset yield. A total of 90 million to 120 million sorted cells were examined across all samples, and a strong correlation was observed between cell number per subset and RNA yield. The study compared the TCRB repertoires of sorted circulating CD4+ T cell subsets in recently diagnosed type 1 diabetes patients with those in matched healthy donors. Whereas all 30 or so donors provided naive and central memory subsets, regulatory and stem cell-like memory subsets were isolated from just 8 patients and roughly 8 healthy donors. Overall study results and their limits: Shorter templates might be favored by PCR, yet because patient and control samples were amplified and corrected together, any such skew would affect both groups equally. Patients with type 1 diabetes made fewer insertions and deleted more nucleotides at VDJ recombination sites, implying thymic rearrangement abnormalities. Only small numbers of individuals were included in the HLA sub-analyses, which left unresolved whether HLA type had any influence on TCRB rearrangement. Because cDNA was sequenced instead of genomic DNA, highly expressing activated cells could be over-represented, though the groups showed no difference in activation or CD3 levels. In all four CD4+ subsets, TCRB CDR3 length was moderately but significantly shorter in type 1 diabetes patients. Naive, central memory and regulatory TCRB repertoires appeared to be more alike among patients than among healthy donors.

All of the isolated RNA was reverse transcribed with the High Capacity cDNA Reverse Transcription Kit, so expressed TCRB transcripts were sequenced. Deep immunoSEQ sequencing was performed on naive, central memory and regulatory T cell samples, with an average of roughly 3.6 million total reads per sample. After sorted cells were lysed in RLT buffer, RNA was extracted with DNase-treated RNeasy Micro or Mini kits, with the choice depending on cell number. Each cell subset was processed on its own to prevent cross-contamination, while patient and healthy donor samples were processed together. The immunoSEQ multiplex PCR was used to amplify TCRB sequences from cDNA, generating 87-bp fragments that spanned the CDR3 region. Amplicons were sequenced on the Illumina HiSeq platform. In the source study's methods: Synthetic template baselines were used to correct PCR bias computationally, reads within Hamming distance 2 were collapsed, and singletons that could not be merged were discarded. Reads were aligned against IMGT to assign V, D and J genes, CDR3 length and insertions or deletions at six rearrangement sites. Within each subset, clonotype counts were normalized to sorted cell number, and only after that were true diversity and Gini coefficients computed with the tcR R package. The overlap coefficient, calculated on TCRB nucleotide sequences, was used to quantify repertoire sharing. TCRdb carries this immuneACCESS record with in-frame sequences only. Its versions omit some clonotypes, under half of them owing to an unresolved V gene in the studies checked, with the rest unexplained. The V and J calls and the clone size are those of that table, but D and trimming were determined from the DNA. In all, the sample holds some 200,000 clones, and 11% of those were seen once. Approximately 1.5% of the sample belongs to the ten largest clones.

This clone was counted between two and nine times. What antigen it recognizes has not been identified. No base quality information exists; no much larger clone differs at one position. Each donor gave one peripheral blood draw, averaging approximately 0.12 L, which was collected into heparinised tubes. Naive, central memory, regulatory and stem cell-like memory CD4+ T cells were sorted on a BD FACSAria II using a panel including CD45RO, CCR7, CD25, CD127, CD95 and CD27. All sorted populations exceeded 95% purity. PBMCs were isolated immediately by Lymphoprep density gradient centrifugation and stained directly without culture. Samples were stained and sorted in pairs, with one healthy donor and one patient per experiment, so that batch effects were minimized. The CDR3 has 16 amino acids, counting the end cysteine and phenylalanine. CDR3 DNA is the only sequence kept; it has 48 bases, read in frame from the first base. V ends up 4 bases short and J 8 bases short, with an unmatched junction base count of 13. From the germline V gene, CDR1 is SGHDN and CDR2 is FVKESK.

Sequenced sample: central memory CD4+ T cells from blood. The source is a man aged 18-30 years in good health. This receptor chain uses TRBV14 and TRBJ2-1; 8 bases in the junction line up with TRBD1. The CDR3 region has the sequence CASSLIYGQGSDEQFF. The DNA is TGTGCCAGCAGCCTCATTTACGGACAGGGAAGCGATGAGCAGTTCTTC.